This T cell receptor (beta chain) was observed in a study of cytomegalovirus exposure and HLA in healthy donors. V was pared by 7 bases and J by 3 bases, with 15 bases between. This CDR3 has 14 amino acids. CDR1 and CDR2 (germline): SNHLY, FYNNEI. Study findings and constraints: An analysis done earlier found most TCR beta V segments productive about 90% or about 30% of the time. Specificity for CMV antigens was confirmed in vitro for a few of the CMV-associated chains.

Amplification used 60 Vbeta primers and 13 Jbeta primers. This table comes from immunoSEQ multiplex PCR, and its TCRdb copy is limited to in-frame clones, with some not included. The sample holds under 150,000 clones, 70% to 75% seen once. This clone was counted a few times. Its antigen is still unknown. The sequence was collected from a man under 40 in good health and CMV-seronegative. The chain is built from TRBV2 and TRBJ1-2, with D unclear. The sample comprised PBMCs. The CDR3 reads CASKDSGMDYGYTF. The CDR3 DNA sequence: TGTGCCAGCAAGGATTCGGGGATGGACTATGGCTACACCTTC.